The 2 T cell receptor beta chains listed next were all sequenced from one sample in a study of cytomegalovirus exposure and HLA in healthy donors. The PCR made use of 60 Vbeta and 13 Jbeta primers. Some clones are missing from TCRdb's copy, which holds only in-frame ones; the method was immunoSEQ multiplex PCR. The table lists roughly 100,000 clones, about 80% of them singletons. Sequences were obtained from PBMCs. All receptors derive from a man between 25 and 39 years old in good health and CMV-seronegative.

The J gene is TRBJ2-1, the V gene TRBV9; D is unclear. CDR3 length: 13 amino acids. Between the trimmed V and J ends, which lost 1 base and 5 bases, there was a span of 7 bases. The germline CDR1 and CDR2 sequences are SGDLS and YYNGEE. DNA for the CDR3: TGTGCCAGCAGCGTACGAGTGGACAATGAGCAGTTCTTC. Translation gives CASSVRVDNEQFF.

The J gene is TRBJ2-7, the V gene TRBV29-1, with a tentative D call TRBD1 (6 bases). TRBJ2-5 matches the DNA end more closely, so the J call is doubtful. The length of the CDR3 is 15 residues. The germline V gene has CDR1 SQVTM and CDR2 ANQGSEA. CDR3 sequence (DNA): TGCAGCGTTGAAGGTGGAAGGGGGAAGGTAGAGACCCAGTACTTC. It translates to CSVEGGRGKVETQYF.